This T cell receptor beta chain originates from a study of T-cell reconstitution after alpha-beta-depleted transplantation in children. This clonotype was counted many times. CDR1 is DFQATT and CDR2 is SNEGSKA in the germline V gene (reference sequence). The CDR3 contains 17 residues. Deletions cut 6 bases from V and 0 bases from J, with 21 bases between. Preparation of the TCRbeta library used unique molecular identifiers. TCRdb reprocessed the PCR reads via MiXCR and lists one record per CDR3 protein. The profile shows 230,000 or so distinct CDR3 sequences, 9.7% of them singletons. The starting material was PBMCs from the stem cell graft donor, obtained from the stem cell graft. This sequence was found in a human donor who donated a stem cell graft to a child with SCID. The chain links TRBV20-1 to TRBJ2-1; D is perhaps TRBD2 (7 bases). CDR3 sequence reads: CSATPVGGRSSYNEQFF. CDR3 DNA: TGCAGTGCAACCCCCGTCGGGGGGCGGAGCTCCTACAATGAGCAGTTCTTC.